The rows below give T cell receptor beta chains drawn from one sample of a study of T-cell reconstitution after alpha-beta-depleted transplantation in children. TCRdb reprocessed the PCR reads with MiXCR, giving one entry per CDR3 protein. The data contain around 370,000 distinct CDR3 sequences, 9% to 12% of them singletons. Sample: PBMCs from the stem cell graft donor, taken from the stem cell graft. The receptors were gathered from a human donor who donated a stem cell graft to a child with acute lymphoblastic leukemia. Both conserved end residues are part of each CDR3. D genes are given only for firm matches. Only part of the rows carry a size: once, few, many, or a class if the clone is expanded.

len	abundance	d_gene	j_gene	v_gene	CDR3nt	CDR3aa
12	-	-	TRBJ1-6	TRBV12-3/TRBV12-4	TGTGCCAGCAGCCCCCTCTCTTCACCCCTCCACTTT	CASSPLSSPLHF
13	few	-	TRBJ2-1	TRBV20-1	TGCAGTGCTAGAGCCCGGACCGGGAGCCGGCAGTTCTTC	CSARARTGSRQFF
15	many	-	TRBJ2-7	TRBV24-1	TGTGCCACCAGTGACCGTAGCACGGGCCGCTACGAGCAGTACTTC	CATSDRSTGRYEQYF
17	many	TRBD2	TRBJ2-5	TRBV5-1	TGCGCCAGCAGCTCACAGCGGGAGGTAGCCTATCAAGAGACCCAGTACTTC	CASSSQREVAYQETQYF
16	-	-	TRBJ2-3	TRBV6-1	TGTGCCAGCAGTGAACTCTTTGGAGGAAGCACAGATACGCAGTATTTT	CASSELFGGSTDTQYF
16	-	-	TRBJ1-1	TRBV5-1	TGCGCCAGCAGAGTAGGGCCTTTTACAGGGAAGACTGAAGCTTTCTTT	CASRVGPFTGKTEAFF
14	many	-	TRBJ2-2	TRBV7-9	TGTGCCAGCAGCGATCGAAAAAACACCGGGGAGCTGTTTTTT	CASSDRKNTGELFF
15	-	TRBD2	TRBJ2-5	TRBV20-1	TGCAGTGCTAAACTAGCGGGAGGCCCCGCCGGGACCCAGTACTTC	CSAKLAGGPAGTQYF
14	many	-	TRBJ2-2	TRBV4-1	TGCGCCAGCACCCCGGGAGTTGGGACCGGGGAGCTGTTTTTT	CASTPGVGTGELFF
13	-	TRBD2	TRBJ2-2	TRBV10-3	TGTGCCGCAACTAGCGTGAACACCGGGGAGCTGTTTTTT	CAATSVNTGELFF
12	many	-	TRBJ1-2	TRBV14	TGTGCCAGCAGGGGGACTAACTATGGCTACACCTTC	CASRGTNYGYTF
16	few	TRBD1	TRBJ2-1	TRBV28	TGTGCCAGCAGTTTATTATTCATTGGCAGGGGGAATGAGCAGTTCTTC	CASSLLFIGRGNEQFF
15	few	-	TRBJ2-2	TRBV6-2/TRBV6-3	TGTGCCAGCAGTTACTCTAGGGGACCGACCGGGGAGCTGTTTTTT	CASSYSRGPTGELFF
16	-	TRBD2	TRBJ2-1	TRBV7-2	TGTGCCAGCAGCCCAACGGCTAGCGGCTTCTACAATGAGCAGTTCTTC	CASSPTASGFYNEQFF
16	few	-	TRBJ2-7	TRBV5-1	TGCGCCAGCAGCTTGTTTGCGGGACAAAAAAACTACGAGCAGTACTTC	CASSLFAGQKNYEQYF
13	-	-	TRBJ1-5	TRBV30	TGTGCCTGGAGCCTGTTAGACAATCAGCCCCAGCATTTT	CAWSLLDNQPQHF
14	few	TRBD1	TRBJ1-5	TRBV20-1	TGCAGTGCTAGATCCGAGACAGGGCCTCAGCCCCAGCATTTT	CSARSETGPQPQHF
15	-	TRBD1	TRBJ1-2	TRBV4-2	TGTGCCAGCAGCCGACCACCGGGACAGGGGGAGGACTACACCTTC	CASSRPPGQGEDYTF
14	few	-	TRBJ1-5	TRBV15	TGTGCGACCGGGACCCCGGCGCGCAATCAGCCCCAGCATTTT	CATGTPARNQPQHF
15	-	TRBD2	TRBJ2-5	TRBV4-1	TGCGCCAGCAGCCAAACAGCGGGAGAGGGGGAGACCCAGTACTTC	CASSQTAGEGETQYF
15	-	TRBD1	TRBJ2-7	TRBV5-1	TGCGCCAGCAGCTTGGGGTGGGACAGGGACTACGAGCAGTACTTC	CASSLGWDRDYEQYF
15	-	-	TRBJ1-5	TRBV6-1	TGTGCCAGCAGCATCCCCGGGGGCGGCTATCAGCCCCAGCATTTT	CASSIPGGGYQPQHF
12	few	-	TRBJ2-7	TRBV7-2	TGTGCCAGCAGCTTAGCGGAGGACGAGCAGTACTTC	CASSLAEDEQYF
15	many	-	TRBJ2-5	TRBV7-2	TGTGCCAGCAGCTTACTCGGGGGCGCGGGGGAGACCCAGTACTTC	CASSLLGGAGETQYF
16	-	TRBD2	TRBJ2-7	TRBV27	TGTGCCAGCAGCTCCGGGACTAGCGGATTAAATTACGAGCAGTACTTC	CASSSGTSGLNYEQYF
15	-	TRBD1	TRBJ1-2	TRBV5-1	TGCGCCAGTTCGCGACAGGGCCGAGAAGACTATGGCTACACCTTC	CASSRQGREDYGYTF
15	-	TRBD1	TRBJ2-1	TRBV5-5	TGTGCCAGCAGCAACGGACAGGGAGGCTACAATGAGCAGTTCTTC	CASSNGQGGYNEQFF
14	-	-	TRBJ2-4	TRBV5-1	TGCGCCAGCAGCGAGCTACCCGTTGGGGACATTCAGTACTTC	CASSELPVGDIQYF
14	few	TRBD2	TRBJ2-7	TRBV5-1	TGCGCCAGCAGCTTTGGACTAGCGGCCTACGAGCAGTACTTC	CASSFGLAAYEQYF
16	few	TRBD2	TRBJ2-7	TRBV12-3/TRBV12-4	TGTGCCAGCAGTTTAAAACTAGCGGGAGACTCCTACGAGCAGTACTTC	CASSLKLAGDSYEQYF
19	many	-	TRBJ2-3	TRBV15	TGTGCCACCAGCAGAGATCTCAAGGTCGGACTACTTAGCACAGATACGCAGTATTTT	CATSRDLKVGLLSTDTQYF
14	many	-	TRBJ2-2	TRBV4-1	TGCGCCAGCAGCCAAGCGGGGCTCGGGGGGGAGCTGTTTTTT	CASSQAGLGGELFF
14	many	-	TRBJ1-2	TRBV5-1	TGCGCCAGCAGTAGAGACCGGGGCTATTATGGCTACACCTTC	CASSRDRGYYGYTF
18	-	TRBD2	TRBJ2-2	TRBV20-1	TGCTGTGCTAGAGAACCAGCGGGAGGGTTTGCTCGCGGCGGGGAGCTGTTTTTT	CCAREPAGGFARGGELFF
15	many	TRBD2	TRBJ2-2	TRBV12-3/TRBV12-4	TGTGCCAGCAGTTTCGGGGGGAGGAGGACCGGGGAGCTGTTTTTT	CASSFGGRRTGELFF
15	few	-	TRBJ1-1	TRBV20-1	TGCAGTGCTAGGCCGGCGGGAGGGGGTGACACTGAAGCTTTCTTT	CSARPAGGGDTEAFF
18	few	-	TRBJ1-5	TRBV7-8	TGTGCCAGCAGCTGGGGGACGGAGCCGGAGTTAGGCAATCAGCCCCAGCATTTT	CASSWGTEPELGNQPQHF
17	-	TRBD1	TRBJ2-3	TRBV20-1	TGCAGTGCTAGAGATGATAGGACAGGGTATTTACCAGATACGCAGTATTTT	CSARDDRTGYLPDTQYF
14	-	TRBD2	TRBJ2-5	TRBV9	TGTGCCAGCAGCGAAGCGGGACTAACAGAGACCCAGTACTTC	CASSEAGLTETQYF
14	few	-	TRBJ2-1	TRBV20-1	TGCAGTGCTAGGCAGGCGGCCGGGTCCAATGAGCAGTTCTTC	CSARQAAGSNEQFF
21	few	-	TRBJ2-2	TRBV12-3/TRBV12-4	TGTGCCAGCAGTTTAGACACATGGGGTGGGGGGACAGCCGCGAACACCGGGGAGCTGTTTTTT	CASSLDTWGGGTAANTGELFF
15	few	TRBD2	TRBJ2-7	TRBV4-3	TGCGCCAGCAGCCCTGAGTCAGCGGGAGCCTACGAGCAGTACTTC	CASSPESAGAYEQYF
16	-	TRBD1	TRBJ2-2	TRBV24-1	TGTGCCACCAGTGATTCAAACAGGGGTGACACCGGGGAGCTGTTTTTT	CATSDSNRGDTGELFF
11	-	-	TRBJ2-1	TRBV24-1	TGTGCCACCAGTGCCCGGCATGAGCAGTTCTTC	CATSARHEQFF
20	few	TRBD2	TRBJ2-7	TRBV20-1	TGCAGTGCTAGAGATATGCAAAGTGGGATGCATACTAGCGGGAGCCCCGAGCAGTACTTC	CSARDMQSGMHTSGSPEQYF
12	few	-	TRBJ2-7	TRBV2	TGTGCCAGCAGTATAGACAGCTACGAGCAGTACTTC	CASSIDSYEQYF
17	-	TRBD2	TRBJ2-7	TRBV18	TGTGCCAGCTCACCGGACAGATGGGCGGGAGGAGGTTACGAGCAGTACTTC	CASSPDRWAGGGYEQYF
17	many	TRBD1	TRBJ2-1	TRBV7-6	TGTGCCAGCAGCCCCCTCAGACAGGGTGGCTCCTACAATGAGCAGTTCTTC	CASSPLRQGGSYNEQFF
14	-	-	TRBJ1-4	TRBV5-1	TGCGCCAGCAGCTTGACCAGCATTATTGAAAAACTGTTTTTT	CASSLTSIIEKLFF
16	-	-	TRBJ2-4	TRBV20-1	TGCAGTGCTAGAGATTGGGGTAGCGTCGGTTTGGACATTCAGTACTTC	CSARDWGSVGLDIQYF
16	-	-	TRBJ1-5	TRBV4-1	TGCGCCAGCAGCCAAGTCTATGGACGGAGCAATCAGCCCCAGCATTTT	CASSQVYGRSNQPQHF
15	-	-	TRBJ2-3	TRBV12-3/TRBV12-4	TGTGCCAGCAGTTTTGGGAGATATAGCACAGATACGCAGTATTTT	CASSFGRYSTDTQYF
14	-	-	TRBJ1-1	TRBV12-3/TRBV12-4	TGTGCCAGCAGTTCCGGGCCCATGAACACTGAAGCTTTCTTT	CASSSGPMNTEAFF